The 7 T cell receptor beta chains given below trace back to one sample, sequenced in a study of T cell responses to AZD1222 COVID-19 vaccine. Assay used: immunoSEQ multiplex PCR; TCRdb lists only in-frame clones, some missing. In the table there are some 130,000 clones, around four fifths of which are singletons. Sequenced here: peripheral blood, sampled on day 0 of AZD1222 vaccination. The source is an adult in good health.

This clone was seen just once. This chain joins TRBV18 and TRBJ1-5; the D is unclear. Germline V lookup: CDR1 KGHSH, CDR2 LQKENI. This CDR3 is 13 amino acids long. The V end was cut by 2 bases, the J end by 8 bases, with 10 bases between. The CDR3 coding sequence is TGTGCCAGCTCACCATACTCCGGGGAGCCCCAGCATTTT. Its translation is CASSPYSGEPQHF. Full variable domain (outside the CDR3, taken from reference TRBV18 and TRBJ1-5): NAGVMQNPRHLVRRRGQEARLRCSPMKGHSHVYWYRQLPEEGLKFMVYLQKENIIDESGMPKERFSAEFPKEGPSILRIQQVVRGDSAAYFCASSPYSGEPQHFGDGTRLSIL.

This rearrangement joins TRBV4-1 to TRBJ2-2, with a possible D match to TRBD1 (6 bases). The V gene lost 0 bases and the J gene lost 4 bases, with 12 bases spanning the gap. The V gene's germline CDR1 is MGHRA and CDR2 YSYEKL. The CDR3 consists of 16 residues. The CDR3 is CASSQEQGLGTGELFF. The CDR3 DNA follows: TGCGCCAGCAGCCAAGAGCAGGGGTTGGGCACCGGGGAGCTGTTTTTT.

V is TRBV28 and J is TRBJ2-3; D is unresolved. The length of the CDR3 is 13 residues. Trimming shortened V by 10 bases and J by 0 bases, and 11 bases separated the two germline ends. In germline, CDR1 is MDHEN, CDR2 SYDVKM. The CDR3, as DNA: TGTGCCACCCATACCCTTAGCACAGATACGCAGTATTTT. Translated, it gives CATHTLSTDTQYF.

The chain combines TRBV30 with TRBJ2-3; 9 bases agree with TRBD2. The CDR3 runs to 15 residues. The V and J ends lost 5 bases and 6 bases, in that order; junction bases with no gene match: 12. Germline V gives CDR1 GTSNPN, CDR2 SVGIG (reference sequence). The CDR3 sequence: CAWGEGLAQTDTQYF. Written as DNA, the CDR3 is TGTGCCTGGGGTGAGGGACTAGCTCAAACGGATACGCAGTATTTT.

This clone was detected a few times. The chain has TRBV5-1 and TRBJ2-1; 9 bases are shared with TRBD1. V dropped 3 bases and J dropped 7; count of bases not matched to a gene: 5. CDR1 and CDR2 from the germline V gene are SGHRS and YFSETQ. CDR3 size: 14 residues. CDR3 DNA sequence: TGCGCCAGCAGCTGGGGACAGGGACAGAATGAGCAGTTCTTC. Translated, it gives CASSWGQGQNEQFF.

This clone was counted once. V and J are TRBV2 and TRBJ2-7; D remains ambiguous. Per germline, CDR1 SNHLY and CDR2 FYNNEI. The CDR3 runs to 14 residues. Trimming removed 7 bases at V and 4 bases at J, with 17 bases between. The CDR3 coding sequence is TGTGCCAGCAAGCCTGATCGGATTTTTTACGAGCAGTACTTC. This translates into CASKPDRIFYEQYF. Together with reference TRBV2 and TRBJ2-7, the CDR3 gives the full variable domain: EPEVTQTPSHQVTQMGQEVILRCVPISNHLYFYWYRQILGQKVEFLVSFYNNEISEKSEIFDDQFSVERPDGSNFTLKIRSTKLEDSAMYFCASKPDRIFYEQYFGPGTRLTVT.

On this clone: One junction end does not reproduce the germline sequence, and a read error may be involved. This specimen includes other DNA sequences encoding the same CDR3. The chain couples TRBV19 to TRBJ2-6, with D maybe TRBD2 (6 bases). The CDR3 has 18 amino acids. Germline CDR1 LNHDA, CDR2 SQIVND (reference sequence). The CDR3, as DNA: TGTGCCAGTAGTATACAACCAGGGAGGTCCTCTGGGGCCAATGTCCTGACTTTC. Amino acid sequence: CASSIQPGRSSGANVLTF.